This T cell receptor beta chain appears in the sequencing data of a study of blood T cell repertoires in COVID-19. CDR1 and CDR2 (germline): SGHNT, YENEEA. The CDR3 consists of 15 residues. V dropped 1 base and J dropped 5 bases, with 14 bases sitting between them. Profiled with immunoSEQ multiplex PCR; TCRdb holds only in-frame clones, not every one. The repertoire holds about 240,000 clones, with 88% as singletons. Sequencing was carried out using peripheral blood. The TCR was taken from a woman in her forties who had recovered from COVID-19. The rearrangement joins TRBV11-3 to TRBJ1-1; no clear D. Here the CDR3 DNA reads TGTGCCAGCAGCTTAGCTGGAGGCTTGGGGACTGAAGCTTTCTTT. Its translation: CASSLAGGLGTEAFF.